The following is a T cell receptor (beta chain) sequence with its context. Its target is unknown. The CDR3 is 14 residues long. In germline, CDR1 is LGHNA, CDR2 YSLEER. Trimming cost V 1 base and J 4 bases, with 10 bases left between them. The record originates from a study of shared clonotypes between healthy human individuals. Findings and caveats of the study: Memory subsets had estimated richness that was generally smaller than that of naive subsets.

Generated by immunoSEQ multiplex PCR, the TCRdb table keeps only in-frame clones and is missing some. The sample lists roughly 2.4 million clones, approximately 95% occurring once. The source of this sequence is a man aged 18-30 years in good health. This chain uses TRBV4-3 with TRBJ2-5, with D maybe TRBD2 (5 bases). Sequenced material: naive CD4+ T cells sorted from blood. Subset denoted: CD45RA+ positively selected. CDR3 bases: TGCGCCAGCAGCCAAGGGTGGACTGGAGAGACCCAGTACTTC. Amino acids: CASSQGWTGETQYF.